This record concerns one T cell receptor beta chain sequence. Its antigen is not identified. No patient had received any treatment before thyroid surgery. The data belong to a study of metastatic and nonmetastatic thyroid tumors. This CDR3 has 13 amino acids. Germline CDR1 SGHVS, CDR2 FQNEAQ. Study processing details: A papillary thyroid cancer distant-metastasis classifier was built from CDR3 differences across clinicopathological groups. Via MiXCR, TCRdb re-called the PCR reads. TCRdb's processing, not the authors', yielded these V and J calls. Among tens of thousands of clones, around 15% were seen once, and the ten largest hold roughly a tenth. Broader study findings: Significantly greater TCR beta diversity was reportedly found in malignant thyroid tumors than in benign nodules (in blood and tumor).

The TCR comes from a male donor with papillary thyroid cancer or a benign thyroid nodule (not recorded which). Some clones in this sample may be carry-over from other donors' samples. Sequencing was done on a sample of blood. The rearrangement uses TRBV7-8 and TRBJ2-7; D gene uncertain. The CDR3 spells CASSLVLRNEQYV. CDR3 DNA sequence: TGTGCCAGCAGCTTAGTACTACGCAACGAGCAGTATGTC.